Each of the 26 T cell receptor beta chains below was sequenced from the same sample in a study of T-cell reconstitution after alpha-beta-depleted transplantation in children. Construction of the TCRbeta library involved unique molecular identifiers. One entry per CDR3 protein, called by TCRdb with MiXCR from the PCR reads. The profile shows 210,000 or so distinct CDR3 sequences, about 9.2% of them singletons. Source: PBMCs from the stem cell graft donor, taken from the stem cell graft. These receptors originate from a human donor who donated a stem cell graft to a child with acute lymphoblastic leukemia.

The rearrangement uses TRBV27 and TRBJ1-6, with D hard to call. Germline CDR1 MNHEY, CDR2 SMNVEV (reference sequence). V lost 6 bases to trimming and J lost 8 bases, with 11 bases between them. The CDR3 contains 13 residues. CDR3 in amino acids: CASRTTGDSPLHF. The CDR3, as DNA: TGTGCCAGCAGAACGACGGGTGATTCACCCCTCCACTTT.

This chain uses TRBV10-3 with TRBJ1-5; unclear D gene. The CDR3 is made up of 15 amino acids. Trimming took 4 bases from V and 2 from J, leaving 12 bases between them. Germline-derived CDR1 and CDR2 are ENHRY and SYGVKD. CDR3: CAISASGRGNQPQHF. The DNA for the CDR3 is TGTGCCATCAGTGCCTCGGGCCGCGGCAATCAGCCCCAGCATTTT.

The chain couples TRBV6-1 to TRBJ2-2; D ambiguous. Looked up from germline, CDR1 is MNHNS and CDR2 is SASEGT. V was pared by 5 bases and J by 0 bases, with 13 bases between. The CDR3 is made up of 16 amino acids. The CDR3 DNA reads TGTGCCAGCAGTCGATTTAACTTCGCGAACACCGGGGAGCTGTTTTTT. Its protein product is CASSRFNFANTGELFF.

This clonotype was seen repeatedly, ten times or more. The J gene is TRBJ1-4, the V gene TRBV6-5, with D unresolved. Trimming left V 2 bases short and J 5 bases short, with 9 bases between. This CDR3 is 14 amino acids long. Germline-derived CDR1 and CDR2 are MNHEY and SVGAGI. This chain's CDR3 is CASSYGRINEKLFF. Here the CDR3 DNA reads TGTGCCAGCAGTTACGGTCGGATAAATGAAAAACTGTTTTTT.

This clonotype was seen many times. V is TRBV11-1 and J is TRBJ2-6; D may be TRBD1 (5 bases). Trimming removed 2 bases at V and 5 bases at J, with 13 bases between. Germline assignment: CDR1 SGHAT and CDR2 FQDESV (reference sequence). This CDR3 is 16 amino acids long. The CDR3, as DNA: TGTGCCAGCAGCTTATTTCAGGGTTTTAGGGCCAACGTCCTGACTTTC. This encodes CASSLFQGFRANVLTF.

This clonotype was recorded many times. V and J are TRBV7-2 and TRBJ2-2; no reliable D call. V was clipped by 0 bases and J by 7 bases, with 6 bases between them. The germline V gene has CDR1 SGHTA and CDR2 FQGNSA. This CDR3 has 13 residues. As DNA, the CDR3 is TGTGCCAGCAGCTTAGCGCTAAGCGGGGAGCTGTTTTTT. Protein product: CASSLALSGELFF. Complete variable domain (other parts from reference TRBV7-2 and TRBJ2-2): GAGVSQSPSNKVTEKGKDVELRCDPISGHTALYWYRQSLGQGLEFLIYFQGNSAPDKSGLPSDRFSAERTGGSVSTLTIQRTQQEDSAVYLCASSLALSGELFFGEGSRLTVL.

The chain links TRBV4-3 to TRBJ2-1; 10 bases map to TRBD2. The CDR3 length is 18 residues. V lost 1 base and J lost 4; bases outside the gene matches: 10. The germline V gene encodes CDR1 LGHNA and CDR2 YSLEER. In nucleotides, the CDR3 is TGCGCCAGCAGCCAAGTCGGTAGCGGGGGGCGGGATTACAATGAGCAGTTCTTC. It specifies CASSQVGSGGRDYNEQFF.

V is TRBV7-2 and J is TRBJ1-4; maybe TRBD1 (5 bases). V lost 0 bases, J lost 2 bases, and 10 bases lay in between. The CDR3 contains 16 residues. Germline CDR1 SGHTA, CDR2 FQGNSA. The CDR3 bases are TGTGCCAGCAGCTTAGCGTTGGGGGGTACTAATGAAAAACTGTTTTTT. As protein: CASSLALGGTNEKLFF.

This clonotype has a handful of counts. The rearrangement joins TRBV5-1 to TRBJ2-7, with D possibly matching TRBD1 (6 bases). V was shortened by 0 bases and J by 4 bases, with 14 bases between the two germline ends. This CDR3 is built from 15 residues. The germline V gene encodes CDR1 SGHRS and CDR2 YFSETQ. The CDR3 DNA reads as TGCGCCAGCAGCTTGGCTCTAACAGGGACGTACGAGCAGTACTTC. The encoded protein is CASSLALTGTYEQYF.

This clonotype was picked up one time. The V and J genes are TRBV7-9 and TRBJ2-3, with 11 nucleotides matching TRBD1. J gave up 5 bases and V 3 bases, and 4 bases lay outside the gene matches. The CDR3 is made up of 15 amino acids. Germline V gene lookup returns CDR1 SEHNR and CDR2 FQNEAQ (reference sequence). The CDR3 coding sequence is TGTGCCAGCAGCTTGGACAGGGGGCAAGGAGATACGCAGTATTTT. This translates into CASSLDRGQGDTQYF.

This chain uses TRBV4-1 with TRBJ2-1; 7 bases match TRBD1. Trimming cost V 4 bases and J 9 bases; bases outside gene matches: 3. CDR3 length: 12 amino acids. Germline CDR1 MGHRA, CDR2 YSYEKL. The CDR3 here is CASSLQGIEQFF. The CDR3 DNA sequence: TGCGCCAGCAGCCTACAGGGGATTGAGCAGTTCTTC.

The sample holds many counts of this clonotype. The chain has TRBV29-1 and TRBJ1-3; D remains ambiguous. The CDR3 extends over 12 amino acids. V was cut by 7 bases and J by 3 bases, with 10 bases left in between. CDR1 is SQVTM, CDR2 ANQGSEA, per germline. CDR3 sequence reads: CSAESFGNTIYF. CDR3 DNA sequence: TGCAGCGCTGAGAGTTTTGGAAACACCATATATTTT.

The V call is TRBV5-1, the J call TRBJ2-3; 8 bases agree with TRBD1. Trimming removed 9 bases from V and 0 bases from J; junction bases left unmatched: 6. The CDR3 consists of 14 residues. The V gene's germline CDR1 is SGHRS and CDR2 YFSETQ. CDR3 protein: CATRQGISTDTQYF. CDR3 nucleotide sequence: TGCGCCACCCGACAGGGGATCAGCACAGATACGCAGTATTTT.

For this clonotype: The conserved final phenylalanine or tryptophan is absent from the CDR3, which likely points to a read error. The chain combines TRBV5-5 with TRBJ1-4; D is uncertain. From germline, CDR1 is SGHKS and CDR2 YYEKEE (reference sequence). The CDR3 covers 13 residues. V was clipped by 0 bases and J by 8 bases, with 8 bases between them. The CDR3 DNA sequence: TGTGCCAGCAGCTTGGCGGCGGGAGAAAAACTGTTTTGT. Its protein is CASSLAAGEKLFC.

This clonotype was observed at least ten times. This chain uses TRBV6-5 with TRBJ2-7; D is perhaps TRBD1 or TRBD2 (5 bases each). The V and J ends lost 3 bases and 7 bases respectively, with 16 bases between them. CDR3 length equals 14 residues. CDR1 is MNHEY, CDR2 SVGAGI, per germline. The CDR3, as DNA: TGTGCCAGCAGTTATCCGGGGCCTATGGGGGAGCAGTACTTC. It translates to CASSYPGPMGEQYF.

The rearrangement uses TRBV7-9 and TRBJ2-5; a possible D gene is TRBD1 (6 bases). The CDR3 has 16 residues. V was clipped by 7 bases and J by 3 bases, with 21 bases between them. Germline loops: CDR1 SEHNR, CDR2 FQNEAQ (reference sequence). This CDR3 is CASKNPDRMGKETQYF. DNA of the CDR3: TGTGCCAGCAAGAACCCGGACAGAATGGGAAAAGAGACCCAGTACTTC.

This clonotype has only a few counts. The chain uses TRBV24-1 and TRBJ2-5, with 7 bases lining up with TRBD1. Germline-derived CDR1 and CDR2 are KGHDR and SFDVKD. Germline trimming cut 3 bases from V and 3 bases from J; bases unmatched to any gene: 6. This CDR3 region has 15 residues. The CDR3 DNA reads TGTGCCACCAGTGATACGACAGGGAGCAAAGAGACCCAGTACTTC. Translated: CATSDTTGSKETQYF.

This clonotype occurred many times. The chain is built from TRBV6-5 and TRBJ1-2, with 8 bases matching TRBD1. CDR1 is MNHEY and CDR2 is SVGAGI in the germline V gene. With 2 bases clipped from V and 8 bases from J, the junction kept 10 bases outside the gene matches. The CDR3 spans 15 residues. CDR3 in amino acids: CASSYLTQGERGYTF. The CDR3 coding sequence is TGTGCCAGCAGTTACCTAACACAGGGGGAACGGGGCTACACCTTC.

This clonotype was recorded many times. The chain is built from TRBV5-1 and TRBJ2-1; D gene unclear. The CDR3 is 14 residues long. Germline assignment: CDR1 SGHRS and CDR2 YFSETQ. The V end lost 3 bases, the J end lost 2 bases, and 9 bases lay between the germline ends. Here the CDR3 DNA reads TGCGCCAGCAGCTGGAAGTGGGCCTACAATGAGCAGTTCTTC. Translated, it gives CASSWKWAYNEQFF.

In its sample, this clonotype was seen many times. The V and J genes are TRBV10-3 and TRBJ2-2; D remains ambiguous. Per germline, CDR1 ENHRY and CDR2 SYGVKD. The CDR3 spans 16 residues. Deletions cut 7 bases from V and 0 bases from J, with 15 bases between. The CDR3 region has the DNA TGTGCCATCACAGATTTCGACCTCCCGAACACCGGGGAGCTGTTTTTT. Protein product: CAITDFDLPNTGELFF.

The CDR3 DNA reads as TGTGCCACCAGTGATTTCTCGGCTTTTGGGGAGACCCAGTACTTC. Translation: CATSDFSAFGETQYF. The chain couples TRBV24-1 to TRBJ2-5, with D unclear. Germline assignment: CDR1 KGHDR and CDR2 SFDVKD. Trimming cost V 1 base and J 5 bases, with 13 bases left between them. This CDR3 has 15 residues.

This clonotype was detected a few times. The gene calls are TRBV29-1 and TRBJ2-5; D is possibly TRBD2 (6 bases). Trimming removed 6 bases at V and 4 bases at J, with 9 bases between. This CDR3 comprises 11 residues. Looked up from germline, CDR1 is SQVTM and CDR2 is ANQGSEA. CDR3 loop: CSVSAGETQYF. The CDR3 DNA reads TGCAGCGTCTCAGCGGGAGAGACCCAGTACTTC.

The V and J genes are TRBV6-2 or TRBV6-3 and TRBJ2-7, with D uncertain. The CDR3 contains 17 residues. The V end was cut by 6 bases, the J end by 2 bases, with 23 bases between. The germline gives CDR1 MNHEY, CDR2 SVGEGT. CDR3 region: CASRTFDRSLTPYEQYF. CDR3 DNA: TGTGCCAGCAGAACTTTCGACCGCTCTCTAACCCCCTACGAGCAGTACTTC.

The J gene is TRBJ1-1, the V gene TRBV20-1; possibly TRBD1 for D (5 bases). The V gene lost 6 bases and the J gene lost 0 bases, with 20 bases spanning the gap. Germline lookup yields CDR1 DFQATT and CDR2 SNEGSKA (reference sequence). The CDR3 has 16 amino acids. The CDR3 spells CSALGAWPNLNTEAFF. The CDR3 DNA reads TGCAGTGCCCTCGGGGCGTGGCCAAATTTGAACACTGAAGCTTTCTTT.

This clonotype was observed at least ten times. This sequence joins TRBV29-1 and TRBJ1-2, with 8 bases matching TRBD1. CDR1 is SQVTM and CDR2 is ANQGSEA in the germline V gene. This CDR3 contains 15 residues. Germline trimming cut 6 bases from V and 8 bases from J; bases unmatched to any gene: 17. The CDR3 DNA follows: TGCAGCGTCGAAAAAGACAGGGGAGATCGCTCGGGCTACACCTTC. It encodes CSVEKDRGDRSGYTF.

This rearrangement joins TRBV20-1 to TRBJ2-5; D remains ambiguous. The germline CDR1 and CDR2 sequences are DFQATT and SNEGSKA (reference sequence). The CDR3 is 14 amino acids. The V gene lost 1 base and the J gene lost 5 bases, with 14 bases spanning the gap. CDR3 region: CSARGRTLRETQYF. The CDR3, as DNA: TGCAGTGCTAGAGGAAGGACCCTGAGGGAGACCCAGTACTTC.